The 2 T cell receptor beta chains below all came from one sample that was sequenced in a study of Ad26.COV2.S vaccination and SARS-CoV-2 variants. As to treatment: 15 to 20 received Ad26.COV2.S at low or high dose, single or two shots; 5 received placebo; per-sample allocation not given. At day 63 after the first vaccine or placebo injection, samples were drawn. Assay: immunoSEQ multiplex PCR; the TCRdb copy retains only in-frame clones and omits some. The sample has about 480,000 clones, about 83% seen once. The material sequenced was peripheral blood, taken in a trial of Ad26.COV2.S vaccine versus placebo. The receptors were sampled from a person aged 18-60 years who received the Ad26.COV2.S COVID-19 vaccine or a placebo.

This sequence joins TRBV28 and TRBJ1-2; D unclear. The germline CDR1 and CDR2 sequences are MDHEN and SYDVKM. The CDR3 is 14 amino acids. Trimming pared 2 bases from V and 3 bases from J, leaving 10 bases between. The CDR3 DNA follows: TGTGCCAGCAGTTTAGGTCGACGAGACTATGGCTACACCTTC. Its protein is CASSLGRRDYGYTF.

The V and J genes are TRBV7-8 and TRBJ2-1; D is ambiguous. Trimming pared 0 bases from V and 9 bases from J, leaving 12 bases between. CDR1 SGHVS and CDR2 FQNEAQ come from the germline V gene. The CDR3 is 14 residues long. The CDR3 coding sequence is TGTGCCAGCAGCTTAGCGAATCTGGTGGGTGAGCAGTTCTTC. Protein product: CASSLANLVGEQFF.